These 27 T cell receptor beta chains came from one sample sequenced in a study of radiotherapy plus CTLA-4 blockade in lung cancer. Sequenced by immunoSEQ multiplex PCR; TCRdb stores in-frame clones only, minus some. The sample has about 62,000 clones, roughly four fifths seen once; the top ten hold approximately 2.8%. Sequences were derived from peripheral blood, sampled from a patient treated with radiotherapy plus ipilimumab. These receptors were taken from a human donor with non-small cell lung cancer who had a complete response to radiotherapy plus ipilimumab.

The chain joins TRBV5-1 to TRBJ1-2; unclear D gene. CDR1 and CDR2 from the germline V gene are SGHRS and YFSETQ. V lost 2 bases, J lost 4 bases, and 18 bases lay in between. The CDR3 is 16 amino acids. CDR3 region: CASSLDSESGVYGYTF. DNA for the CDR3: TGCGCCAGCAGCTTAGATTCGGAATCCGGGGTCTATGGCTACACCTTC.

This clone appeared a few times. This chain connects TRBV9 to TRBJ2-7; 9 nucleotides agree with TRBD1. V dropped 4 bases and J dropped 1; count of bases not matched to a gene: 6. The CDR3 runs to 15 residues. Germline-derived CDR1 and CDR2 are SGDLS and YYNGEE. CDR3 amino acids: CASSPRQGESYEQYF. CDR3 DNA sequence: TGTGCCAGCAGCCCTCGACAGGGGGAGTCCTACGAGCAGTACTTC.

The rearrangement uses TRBV7-3 and TRBJ2-1, with 7 positions matching TRBD2. This CDR3 region has 16 residues. After removal of 0 bases from V and 1 base from J, the junction contained 3 bases not matched to a gene. Germline values: CDR1 SGHTA, CDR2 FQGTGA. Here the CDR3 DNA reads TGTGCCAGCAGCTTAACGAGCGGGGTGTCCTACAATGAGCAGTTCTTC. It specifies CASSLTSGVSYNEQFF. The full variable domain, in which reference TRBV7-3 and TRBJ2-1 provide the parts outside the CDR3, is GAGVSQTPSNKVTEKGKYVELRCDPISGHTALYWYRQSLGQGPEFLIYFQGTGAADDSGLPNDRFFAVRPEGSVSTLKIQRTERGDSAVYLCASSLTSGVSYNEQFFGPGTRLTVL.

This chain connects TRBV7-2 to TRBJ2-2; 8 bases are shared with TRBD2. V was pared by 7 bases and J by 5 bases, with 9 bases of the junction left unmatched. The CDR3 covers 15 residues. Germline CDR1 and CDR2: SGHTA and FQGNSA. The CDR3 nucleotides read TGTGCCAGCACGTGGACGGGGGGGCGTACCGGGGAGCTGTTTTTT. Its translation is CASTWTGGRTGELFF. The whole variable domain, filled in from reference TRBV7-2 and TRBJ2-2, reads GAGVSQSPSNKVTEKGKDVELRCDPISGHTALYWYRQSLGQGLEFLIYFQGNSAPDKSGLPSDRFSAERTGGSVSTLTIQRTQQEDSAVYLCASTWTGGRTGELFFGEGSRLTVL.

V usage is TRBV5-1 and J usage is TRBJ1-2; the D gene is possibly TRBD1 (6 bases). Germline V CDR1 and CDR2: SGHRS, YFSETQ. The length of the CDR3 is 11 residues. The ends were cut back, 3 bases at V and 9 bases at J, with 9 bases in the middle. This CDR3 reads CASSSQGSYTF. The CDR3 region has the DNA TGCGCCAGCAGCTCACAGGGAAGCTACACCTTC.

This clone showed up just a few times. The chain has TRBV30 and TRBJ1-1; D remains ambiguous. This CDR3 has 11 amino acids. V lost 1 base to trimming and J lost 10 bases, with 10 bases between them. The germline V gene has CDR1 GTSNPN and CDR2 SVGIG (reference sequence). Written as DNA, the CDR3 is TGTGCCTGGAGTGAGGCCGGGAGAGCTTTCTTT. It codes for CAWSEAGRAFF.

Written as DNA, the CDR3 is TGTGCCAGCAGCCTAGTGGGACAACCGAACACCGGGGAGCTGTTTTTT. Translating it yields CASSLVGQPNTGELFF. This chain joins TRBV7-9 and TRBJ2-2; a weak D match, TRBD1 (6 bases). Germline V lookup: CDR1 SEHNR, CDR2 FQNEAQ (reference sequence). V lost 5 bases and J lost 0, with 13 bases in between. The CDR3 length is 16 residues.

The chain links TRBV19 to TRBJ1-5; D is unclear. The CDR3 contains 15 residues. The V gene lost 5 bases and the J gene lost 6 bases, with 17 bases spanning the gap. CDR1 is LNHDA, CDR2 SQIVND, per germline (reference sequence). CDR3 in DNA: TGTGCCAGTAGTCGGGTCCAGGCGGGCGCTCAGCCCCAGCATTTT. Its translation is CASSRVQAGAQPQHF.

This sequence joins TRBV7-8 and TRBJ2-7; weak D call: TRBD2 (5 bases). Between the trimmed V and J ends, which lost 0 bases and 6 bases, there was a span of 9 bases. The length of the CDR3 is 13 residues. Germline-derived CDR1 and CDR2 are SGHVS and FQNEAQ. CDR3 nucleotide sequence: TGTGCCAGCAGCTTAGCCGAGGGTACCGAGCAGTACTTC. Protein: CASSLAEGTEQYF.

This clone was seen repeatedly, ten times or more. The chain is built from TRBV19 and TRBJ2-4, with a weak D call TRBD2 (5 bases). The CDR3 totals 14 residues. Germline-derived CDR1 and CDR2 are LNHDA and SQIVND (reference sequence). Between the trimmed V and J ends, which lost 3 bases and 7 bases, there was a span of 13 bases. This chain's CDR3 is CASSMPTWRNIQYF. The CDR3 DNA is TGTGCCAGTAGTATGCCGACTTGGAGGAACATTCAGTACTTC.

The V gene is TRBV30, the J gene TRBJ1-1; TRBD1 aligns across 7 bases. The CDR3 totals 12 residues. With V trimmed by 8 bases and J by 6 bases, 9 bases remained unmatched. CDR1 and CDR2 from the germline V gene are GTSNPN and SVGIG (reference sequence). CDR3 sequence reads: CAGSDRAPEAFF. The CDR3 DNA reads as TGTGCCGGCTCAGACAGGGCCCCTGAAGCTTTCTTT.

This chain uses TRBV30 with TRBJ2-2, with 7 bases matching TRBD1. The CDR3 sequence is 13 residues long. J was trimmed by 7 bases and V by 1 base; bases with no gene match: 3. Per the germline V gene, CDR1 is GTSNPN and CDR2 is SVGIG (reference sequence). CDR3 DNA: TGTGCCTGGAGTGGGGACAGTAACGGGGAGCTGTTTTTT. Its translation is CAWSGDSNGELFF.

The CDR3 DNA reads as TGTGCCAGTAGAAAACCCGAGGGACTAGCGGGAGGGCCCTCCTACAATGAGCAGTTCTTC. It translates to CASRKPEGLAGGPSYNEQFF. The chain employs TRBV27 and TRBJ2-1; 16 bases are shared with TRBD2. CDR1 is MNHEY and CDR2 is SMNVEV in the germline V gene (reference sequence). V shed 9 bases and J 0 bases; nucleotides not matched to a gene: 14. The CDR3 is 20 residues long.

This clone was seen just once. The chain recombines TRBV29-1 with TRBJ1-6, with 9 bases matching TRBD1. The CDR3 totals 15 residues. Germline values: CDR1 SQVTM, CDR2 ANQGSEA. J was trimmed by 5 bases and V by 6 bases; bases with no gene match: 8. The CDR3 DNA follows: TGCAGCGTACAATTGACAGGGGGTGATAATTCACCCCTCCACTTT. It yields the protein CSVQLTGGDNSPLHF.

In DNA form, the CDR3 reads TGCAGTGCTAGACAGGGCTATGGCTACACCTTC. Encoded protein: CSARQGYGYTF. This chain links TRBV20-1 with TRBJ1-2, with D possibly matching TRBD1 (5 bases). There are 11 residues in the CDR3. Germline CDR1 and CDR2: DFQATT and SNEGSKA (reference sequence). Trimming removed 2 bases at V and 4 bases at J, with 5 bases between.

The chain couples TRBV7-9 to TRBJ2-3; 8 nucleotides align to TRBD2. J gave up 4 bases and V 4 bases, and 13 bases lay outside the gene matches. Germline assignment: CDR1 SEHNR and CDR2 FQNEAQ (reference sequence). The CDR3 consists of 17 residues. For the CDR3, the DNA is TGTGCCAGCAGCTCTGAGAGGGGTAGCGGGGAGTCAGATACGCAGTATTTT. This encodes CASSSERGSGESDTQYF. Variable domain in full (rest from reference TRBV7-9 and TRBJ2-3): DTGVSQNPRHKITKRGQNVTFRCDPISEHNRLYWYRQTLGQGPEFLTYFQNEAQLEKSRLLSDRFSAERPKGSFSTLEIQRTEQGDSAMYLCASSSERGSGESDTQYFGPGTRLTVL.

The rearrangement links TRBV28 to TRBJ1-2; 7 nucleotides line up with TRBD1. V lost 4 bases to trimming and J lost 8 bases; unmatched junction nucleotides: 13. The CDR3 length is 15 residues. Looked up from germline, CDR1 is MDHEN and CDR2 is SYDVKM. The CDR3 sequence is CASSSPTGSSRGYTF. The CDR3, as DNA: TGTGCCAGCAGTTCCCCGACAGGGTCCTCTCGCGGCTACACCTTC.

The chain carries TRBV5-1 and TRBJ2-3, with TRBD2 matching 7 bases. The junction had 18 bases not matched to a gene; V was cut back by 4 bases and J by 1 base. The germline V gene encodes CDR1 SGHRS and CDR2 YFSETQ. The CDR3 totals 19 residues. CDR3 region: CASSPARASGDLGTDTQYF. The CDR3 bases are TGCGCCAGCAGCCCGGCGAGGGCTAGCGGAGATCTAGGCACAGATACGCAGTATTTT.

V gene TRBV5-6 combines with J gene TRBJ1-2; 8 positions match TRBD1. Germline loops: CDR1 SGHDT, CDR2 YYEEEE. V lost 2 bases to trimming and J lost 2 bases; unmatched junction nucleotides: 5. The CDR3 runs to 15 residues. The CDR3 is CASSFSGQVNYGYTF. The CDR3 region has the DNA TGTGCCAGCAGCTTCTCGGGACAGGTCAACTATGGCTACACCTTC.

The V call is TRBV5-1, the J call TRBJ1-2, with D perhaps matching TRBD1 (5 bases). The CDR3 spans 16 residues. Deletions cut 2 bases from V and 8 bases from J, with 22 bases between. CDR1 SGHRS and CDR2 YFSETQ come from the germline V gene. The CDR3 sequence: CASSLRAGQGVGGYTF. The CDR3 nucleotides read TGCGCCAGCAGCTTACGCGCAGGACAAGGGGTAGGAGGCTACACCTTC.

The chain has TRBV7-8 and TRBJ2-5; tentatively, D is TRBD2 (6 bases). V shed 4 bases and J shed 5 bases, with 17 bases lying between them. The CDR3 consists of 15 residues. CDR1 is SGHVS, CDR2 FQNEAQ, per germline. In DNA form, the CDR3 reads TGTGCCAGCAGCTCCTTGACTAGAAAGGTGGAGACCCAGTACTTC. This codes for CASSSLTRKVETQYF.

This clone has only a few counts. This rearrangement joins TRBV9 to TRBJ2-5, with a possible D match to TRBD1 (6 bases). The CDR3 runs to 14 residues. V shed 3 bases and J shed 5 bases, with 14 bases lying between them. The germline V gene encodes CDR1 SGDLS and CDR2 YYNGEE. The CDR3 sequence is CASSASTGRETQYF. The CDR3 nucleotides are TGTGCCAGCAGCGCCAGTACAGGGCGTGAGACCCAGTACTTC. Full variable domain (rest looked up from reference TRBV9 and TRBJ2-5): DSGVTQTPKHLITATGQRVTLRCSPRSGDLSVYWYQQSLDQGLQFLIQYYNGEERAKGNILERFSAQQFPDLHSELNLSSLELGDSALYFCASSASTGRETQYFGPGTRLLVL.

This chain connects TRBV12-5 to TRBJ2-1; tentatively, D is TRBD2 (6 bases). V was clipped by 2 bases and J by 4 bases, with 24 bases between them. Germline values: CDR1 LGHNT, CDR2 FRNRAP. CDR3 length equals 19 residues. CDR3 in DNA: TGTGCTAGTGGTTTGATCTCAGGCGGGGCCCCTCTTCCTTACAATGAGCAGTTCTTC. It codes for CASGLISGGAPLPYNEQFF.

The CDR3 spells CASSQDQTANQPQHF. CDR3 bases: TGCGCCAGCAGCCAAGACCAAACAGCAAATCAGCCCCAGCATTTT. The J gene is TRBJ1-5, the V gene TRBV4-3; unclear D gene. V was trimmed by 0 bases and J by 4 bases, leaving 10 bases between them. Germline CDR1 is LGHNA and CDR2 is YSLEER. This CDR3 has 15 residues.

The chain joins TRBV28 to TRBJ1-1; D gene ambiguous. The germline V and J ends were trimmed by 2 bases and 0 bases, with 10 bases remaining between them. Germline V gives CDR1 MDHEN, CDR2 SYDVKM. The CDR3 totals 15 residues. CDR3: CASSLESRMNTEAFF. CDR3 coding DNA: TGTGCCAGCAGTTTAGAATCCAGGATGAACACTGAAGCTTTCTTT.

The chain is built from TRBV7-3 and TRBJ2-3, with D possibly TRBD2 on 7 matching bases. CDR1 is SGHTA and CDR2 is FQGTGA in the germline V gene. CDR3 length equals 17 residues. The V and J ends lost 5 bases and 4 bases respectively, with 22 bases between them. This chain's CDR3 is CASSARGGPSYADTQYF. CDR3 nucleotides: TGTGCCAGCAGCGCAAGGGGGGGACCGTCGTACGCAGATACGCAGTATTTT. The whole variable domain, filled in from reference TRBV7-3 and TRBJ2-3, reads GAGVSQTPSNKVTEKGKYVELRCDPISGHTALYWYRQSLGQGPEFLIYFQGTGAADDSGLPNDRFFAVRPEGSVSTLKIQRTERGDSAVYLCASSARGGPSYADTQYFGPGTRLTVL.

The chain combines TRBV19 with TRBJ2-1, with D unresolved. The CDR3 totals 13 residues. Looked up from germline, CDR1 is LNHDA and CDR2 is SQIVND (reference sequence). Trimming pared 8 bases from V and 10 bases from J, leaving 18 bases between. The CDR3 here is CASASDLIVEQFF. DNA for the CDR3: TGTGCCAGTGCAAGCGACCTAATCGTAGAGCAGTTCTTC.